This is a list of T cell receptor beta chains from one sample in a study of control samples from healthy donors and cancer patients. Sequencing was performed with immunoSEQ multiplex PCR; in TCRdb, only in-frame clones are kept and a portion is missing. In the table there are about 190,000 clones, roughly nine tenths of which are singletons. Sequencing input: blood. Receptors originate from a man aged 25-45 years in good health. Each CDR3 is given with its conserved first and last residue. The D gene is left open where the match is weak. Clone size, where shown, is once, few, many, or a class for clones that have expanded.

D	J	size	V	CDR3	DNA
NA	TRBJ1-4	NA	TRBV19	CASSIDLNEGGEKLFF	TGTGCCAGTAGTATAGATCTGAACGAGGGCGGTGAAAAACTGTTTTTT
TRBD1	TRBJ1-3	NA	TRBV29-1	CSAGDRADTIYF	TGCAGCGCTGGGGACAGGGCGGACACCATATATTTT
NA	TRBJ1-2	once	TRBV7-2	CATPKGPSDGYTF	TGTGCCACCCCAAAGGGGCCGTCGGATGGCTACACCTTC
NA	TRBJ1-5	NA	TRBV19	CASSVRGQPQHF	TGTGCCAGTAGTGTCAGGGGTCAGCCCCAGCATTTT
NA	TRBJ2-3	few	TRBV5-8	CASSLRGRNTDTQYF	TGTGCCAGCAGCTTGCGGGGGCGTAACACAGATACGCAGTATTTT
NA	TRBJ1-3	NA	TRBV6-6	CASSTGVRSGNTIYF	TGTGCCAGCAGCACCGGGGTTCGCTCTGGAAACACCATATATTTT
TRBD1	TRBJ1-1	NA	TRBV25-1	CASSGTGRSTEAFF	TGTGCCAGCAGTGGGACAGGGAGATCCACTGAAGCTTTCTTT
NA	TRBJ1-1	NA	TRBV6-5	CASSYETPGRNTEAFF	TGTGCCAGCAGTTACGAAACACCCGGGAGGAACACTGAAGCTTTCTTT
NA	TRBJ2-7	NA	TRBV6-5	CASSPTGYEQYF	TGTGCCAGCAGCCCCACCGGTTACGAGCAGTACTTC
TRBD1	TRBJ2-1	NA	TRBV15	CATSRVGGTGINEQFF	TGTGCCACCAGCAGAGTGGGGGGGACAGGGATCAATGAGCAGTTCTTC
TRBD2	TRBJ2-3	NA	TRBV5-1	CASRPARAGGQTSTDTQYF	TGCGCCAGCCGCCCGGCCAGAGCGGGGGGTCAAACTTCCACAGATACGCAGTATTTT
NA	TRBJ2-1	NA	TRBV21-1	CASSNAGNESKGISQGQFF	TGTGCCAGCAGCAATGCTGGGAACGAGAGTAAGGGAATCTCGCAAGGGCAGTTCTTC
NA	TRBJ2-2	NA	TRBV10-1	CASSDPVNTGELFF	TGCGCCAGCAGTGACCCGGTGAACACCGGGGAGCTGTTTTTT
TRBD1	TRBJ1-6	NA	TRBV23-1	CASLAGGGSPLHF	TGCGCCAGTTTGGCAGGGGGCGGGTCACCCCTCCACTTT
TRBD2	TRBJ2-7	NA	TRBV2	CASSALAGASYEQYF	TGTGCCAGCAGTGCCCTAGCGGGGGCCTCCTACGAGCAGTACTTC